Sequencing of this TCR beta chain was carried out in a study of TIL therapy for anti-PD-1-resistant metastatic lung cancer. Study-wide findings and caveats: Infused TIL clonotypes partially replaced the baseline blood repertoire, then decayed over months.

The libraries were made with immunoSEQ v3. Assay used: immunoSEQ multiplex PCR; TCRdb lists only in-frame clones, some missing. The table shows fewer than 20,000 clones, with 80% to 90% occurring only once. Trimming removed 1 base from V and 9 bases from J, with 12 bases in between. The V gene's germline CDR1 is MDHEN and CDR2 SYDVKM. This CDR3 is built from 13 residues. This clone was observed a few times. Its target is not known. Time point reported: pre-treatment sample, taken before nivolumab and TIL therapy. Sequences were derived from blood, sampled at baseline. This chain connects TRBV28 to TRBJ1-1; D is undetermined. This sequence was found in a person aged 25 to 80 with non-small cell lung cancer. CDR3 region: CASSLSHLSKAFF. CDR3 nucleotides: TGTGCCAGCAGTTTATCCCACCTGAGTAAAGCTTTCTTT.